These 24 T cell receptor beta chains came from one sample sequenced in a study of glioma-infiltrating T cells. The iRepertoire nested amplicon-rescue multiplex PCR amplified TCR alpha and beta CDR3s from RNA. TCRdb called the multiplex PCR reads again in MiXCR, with one record for every CDR3 protein. The sample has fewer than 90,000 distinct CDR3 sequences, 20% to 25% seen once. The sequenced sample consisted of glioma tissue, nonneoplastic brain tissue, or PBMCs (not recorded which). The receptors stem from a human donor with low-grade glioma or glioblastoma, undergoing nonglioma brain surgery, or in good health (not recorded which).

This clonotype was found many times. CDR3 sequence (DNA): TGTGCCAGCAACAAACAGGGGGCGCGTGGCTACACCTTC. Amino acid sequence: CASNKQGARGYTF. The chain links TRBV3-1 to TRBJ1-2, with TRBD1 matching 9 bases. Germline V gives CDR1 LGHDT, CDR2 YNNKEL (reference sequence). The V segment lost 7 bases and the J segment 7 bases; nucleotides outside the gene matches: 7. The length of the CDR3 is 13 residues.

This clonotype was seen many times. The V call is TRBV20-1, the J call TRBJ2-5; TRBD2 matches 13 bases. Per the germline V gene, CDR1 is DFQATT and CDR2 is SNEGSKA (reference sequence). CDR3 length: 14 residues. DNA for the CDR3: TGCAGCCAGACTAGCGGGAGGTACCTAGAGACCCAGTACTTC. Protein: CSQTSGRYLETQYF.

This clonotype was picked up many times. The chain recombines TRBV25-1 with TRBJ2-7, with D possibly TRBD1 on 5 matching bases. Trimming cost V 3 bases and J 6 bases, with 24 bases left between them. Germline assignment: CDR1 MGHDK and CDR2 SYGVNS. This CDR3 is built from 17 residues. CDR3 sequence reads: CASSDSFVGVAHSEQYF. CDR3 nucleotides: TGTGCCAGCAGTGATAGTTTTGTAGGGGTGGCGCACAGCGAGCAGTACTTC.

The CDR3 sequence is CASSLGLARGQREQFF. CDR3 nucleotides: TGCGCCAGCAGCTTGGGGCTAGCGAGAGGCCAGCGGGAGCAGTTCTTC. The V call is TRBV5-1, the J call TRBJ2-1; maybe TRBD2 (6 bases). V gave up 0 bases and J gave up 10 bases, with 20 bases separating them. Per germline, CDR1 SGHRS and CDR2 YFSETQ. The CDR3 is 16 residues long. Combining the CDR3 with reference TRBV5-1 and TRBJ2-1 gives the whole variable domain KAGVTQTPRYLIKTRGQQVTLSCSPISGHRSVSWYQQTPGQGLQFLFEYFSETQRNKGNFPGRFSGRQFSNSRSEMNVSTLELGDSALYLCASSLGLARGQREQFFGPGTRLTVL.

The V gene is TRBV18, the J gene TRBJ1-3; the D gene is possibly TRBD1 (5 bases). CDR1 and CDR2 (germline): KGHSH, LQKENI. This CDR3 region has 13 residues. V was trimmed by 6 bases and J by 2 bases, leaving 8 bases between them. The CDR3 DNA follows: TGTGCCAGCTCCGGGGGAACTGGAAACACCATATATTTT. This encodes CASSGGTGNTIYF.

This clonotype has ten or more counts. The genes are TRBV4-2 and TRBJ2-7, with D possibly TRBD2 on 5 matching bases. CDR3 length: 15 residues. Trimming stripped 3 bases from V and 2 bases from J, with 14 bases between. Per the germline V gene, CDR1 is LGHNA and CDR2 is YNFKEQ. CDR3 DNA: TGTGCCAGCAGCCACTTCCGGACTCCCGCCTACGAGCAGTACTTC. Encoded protein: CASSHFRTPAYEQYF.

In its sample, this clonotype was seen many times. This rearrangement joins TRBV27 to TRBJ2-7; 12 bases are shared with TRBD1. V shed 6 bases and J 6 bases; nucleotides not matched to a gene: 3. This CDR3 region has 13 residues. Germline CDR1 is MNHEY and CDR2 is SMNVEV (reference sequence). DNA for the CDR3: TGTGCCAGCAGACGGGACAGGGGGCGCGAGCAGTACTTC. This sequence encodes CASRRDRGREQYF.

This clonotype was recorded only once. This chain connects TRBV6-2 or TRBV6-3 to TRBJ2-5; D is unclear. Germline V gives CDR1 MNHEY, CDR2 SVGEGT. This CDR3 spans 14 amino acids. Between the trimmed V and J ends, which lost 7 bases and 5 bases, there was a span of 17 bases. CDR3 region: CASMNPVVGETQYF. In DNA, the CDR3 is TGTGCCAGCATGAATCCGGTGGTAGGGGAGACCCAGTACTTC.

As for this clonotype: This may stem from a read error, because a much larger clone lies one nucleotide away. The chain links TRBV14 to TRBJ1-3; 8 bases fit TRBD1. The CDR3 totals 14 residues. The V gene's germline CDR1 is SGHDN and CDR2 FVKESK. In DNA form, the CDR3 reads TGTGCCAGCGGCCAACAGGGGGCTGGAAACACCATATATTTT. Residues: CASGQQGAGNTIYF.

The rearrangement links TRBV7-9 to TRBJ2-5, with 8 positions matching TRBD1. There are 15 residues in the CDR3. Unmatched junction bases numbered 10, after V lost 5 bases and J lost 5 bases. Germline V lookup: CDR1 SEHNR, CDR2 FQNEAQ (reference sequence). CDR3 nucleotide sequence: TGTGCCAGCAGCGCGACAGGGGCGAGGTTCGAGACCCAGTACTTC. It specifies CASSATGARFETQYF.

A note on this clonotype: The junction departs from germline at one end; a sequencing error may be responsible. The chain employs TRBV5-1 and TRBJ2-7; D gene uncertain. The CDR3 loop spans 12 amino acids. Per germline, CDR1 SGHRS and CDR2 YFSETQ. In nucleotides, the CDR3 is TGCGCCAGCAGCATAAGCTCCTACGAGCAGTGCTTC. Translation: CASSISSYEQCF.

The V gene is TRBV3-1, the J gene TRBJ1-2; D gene unclear. CDR3 length: 13 amino acids. CDR1 is LGHDT, CDR2 YNNKEL, per germline (reference sequence). The germline V and J ends were trimmed by 4 bases and 4 bases, with 10 bases remaining between them. CDR3 in amino acids: CASSRRRTYGYTF. The CDR3 nucleotides are TGTGCCAGCAGCCGCAGACGGACCTATGGCTACACCTTC.

This clonotype was observed many times. The J gene is TRBJ1-5, the V gene TRBV20-1; 7 nucleotides align to TRBD1. The V segment lost 1 base and the J segment 1 base; nucleotides outside the gene matches: 13. Looked up from germline, CDR1 is DFQATT and CDR2 is SNEGSKA (reference sequence). This CDR3 is 18 amino acids long. Written as DNA, the CDR3 is TGCAGTGCTAGAGCGGAAGGGGGCGCATTTAAGAGCAATCAGCCCCAGCATTTT. Its translation is CSARAEGGAFKSNQPQHF.

On this clonotype: Since a much larger clone is just one base distant, this may be a read error. In DNA, the CDR3 is TGTGCCAGCTCAGCGAGCTCGAACACTGAAGCTTTCTTT. This encodes CASSASSNTEAFF. The chain uses TRBV18 and TRBJ1-1, with D unresolved. The CDR3 is 13 amino acids. CDR1 KGHSH and CDR2 LQKENI come from the germline V gene. The V end was cut by 5 bases, the J end by 1 base, with 8 bases between.

This clonotype was picked up a small number of times. The gene calls are TRBV12-3 or TRBV12-4 and TRBJ2-7; no firm D call. The CDR3 sequence is 12 residues long. Trimming cost V 5 bases and J 9 bases, with 14 bases left between them. The CDR3 loop is CASSREMRLQYF. The CDR3 DNA follows: TGTGCCAGCAGTAGAGAGATGCGATTGCAGTACTTC.

The table lists this clonotype with a few counts. The J gene is TRBJ2-3, the V gene TRBV29-1; 8 bases line up with TRBD2. Per germline, CDR1 SQVTM and CDR2 ANQGSEA. Trimming took 4 bases from V and 10 from J; bases not matched to a gene: 19. This CDR3 region has 16 residues. The CDR3 DNA reads as TGCAGCGTTGCGGCAGACGGGAGGGCGGCCCCAGGGGCGCAGTATTTT. Translation: CSVAADGRAAPGAQYF.

This clonotype was seen at least ten times. This chain joins TRBV6-1 and TRBJ1-1; no firm D call. Germline CDR1 and CDR2: MNHNS and SASEGT. The CDR3 spans 17 residues. V was trimmed by 2 bases and J by 4 bases, leaving 20 bases between them. CDR3 region: CASSEKLGFWEATEAFF. The CDR3 nucleotides are TGTGCCAGCAGTGAAAAATTGGGTTTTTGGGAGGCCACTGAAGCTTTCTTT.

A word on this clonotype: A much more abundant neighbour one base away suggests this may be a read error. V and J are TRBV10-3 and TRBJ1-6; D might be TRBD1 (5 bases). V lost 6 bases, J lost 13 bases, and 13 bases lay in between. Germline CDR1 reads ENHRY; CDR2 reads SYGVKD. The CDR3 sequence is 12 residues long. The CDR3 protein is CAISGTGSPLHF. The CDR3 region has the DNA TGTGCCATCAGCGGGACCGGTTCGCCCCTCCACTTT.

The chain employs TRBV4-1 and TRBJ2-1; 10 bases map to TRBD2. Losses at the gene ends were 4 bases for V and 9 bases for J; bases not matched to a gene: 12. The CDR3 is made up of 16 amino acids. Germline CDR1 is MGHRA and CDR2 is YSYEKL. The CDR3 spells CASSPRTSGQRSEQFF. The CDR3 DNA reads as TGCGCCAGCAGCCCCAGGACTAGCGGCCAAAGGAGTGAGCAGTTCTTC.

This clonotype was seen at least ten times. The V and J genes are TRBV5-1 and TRBJ2-3; 9 bases align to TRBD2. CDR1 SGHRS and CDR2 YFSETQ come from the germline V gene. With V trimmed by 4 bases and J by 4 bases, 4 bases remained unmatched. The CDR3 contains 14 residues. Here the CDR3 DNA reads TGCGCCAGCAGCCTGGCGGGAGGGGCAGATACGCAGTATTTT. Translating gives CASSLAGGADTQYF.

On this clonotype itself: This may be a read error, as it is one base from a much larger clone. V gene TRBV6-2 or TRBV6-3 combines with J gene TRBJ2-7; 9 nucleotides line up with TRBD1. The CDR3 is made up of 15 amino acids. CDR1 is MNHEY and CDR2 is SVGEGT in the germline V gene. This CDR3 is CVSSSGTGLAYEQYF. As DNA, the CDR3 is TGTGTCAGCAGTTCCGGGACAGGGCTGGCCTACGAGCAGTACTTC.

This clonotype showed up many times. V gene TRBV18 combines with J gene TRBJ1-1; D is undetermined. This CDR3 contains 13 residues. Germline assignment: CDR1 KGHSH and CDR2 LQKENI. V lost 5 bases to trimming and J lost 5 bases, with 12 bases between them. Here the CDR3 DNA reads TGTGCCAGCTCAGCGGAACAAGGGACTGAAGCTTTCTTT. It codes for CASSAEQGTEAFF. Full variable domain (outside the CDR3, taken from reference TRBV18 and TRBJ1-1): NAGVMQNPRHLVRRRGQEARLRCSPMKGHSHVYWYRQLPEEGLKFMVYLQKENIIDESGMPKERFSAEFPKEGPSILRIQQVVRGDSAAYFCASSAEQGTEAFFGQGTRLTVV.

At least ten counts were recorded for this clonotype. The chain has TRBV20-1 and TRBJ1-2; a weak D match, TRBD1 (5 bases). The V gene's germline CDR1 is DFQATT and CDR2 SNEGSKA (reference sequence). This CDR3 contains 12 residues. V lost 5 bases to trimming and J lost 4 bases, with 11 bases between them. The CDR3 loop is CSASGTSYGYTF. CDR3 bases: TGCAGTGCTTCCGGGACGAGCTATGGCTACACCTTC.

This clonotype was detected ten times or more. The DNA for the CDR3 is TGTGCCAGCTCCCGCGCCAGCCCGAACACTGAAGCTTTCTTT. Its translation is CASSRASPNTEAFF. The V gene is TRBV18, the J gene TRBJ1-1; D gene ambiguous. CDR3 length equals 14 residues. Germline CDR1 is KGHSH and CDR2 is LQKENI. V gave up 6 bases and J gave up 1 base, with 12 bases separating them.